Presented here are 19 T cell receptor beta chains from one specimen sequenced in a study of T cell responses to AZD1222 COVID-19 vaccine (dated by TCRdb to 2020 to 2022). Libraries were prepared through the immunoSEQ multiplex PCR assay. This is the immuneACCESS table as TCRdb keeps it, with only in-frame sequences that have V and J called. A part of the clones is gone; compared with another copy, unresolved V genes explain less than half, and the rest is unexplained. This sample holds approximately 77,000 clones; roughly nine tenths were observed only once. Roughly 6.4% of the sample rests with the top ten. This sample's time point label indicates: baseline before first vaccination. The treatment or condition label corresponds to: meningococcal conjugate vaccine given as trial control. The specimen comprised peripheral blood, sampled on day 0 of MenACWY control vaccination. Every receptor here comes from an adult in good health.

The V and J genes are TRBV6-6 and TRBJ2-7; 14 nucleotides line up with TRBD2. Germline lookup yields CDR1 MNHNY and CDR2 SVGAGI (reference sequence). V trimming: 5 bases; J trimming: 4 bases; junction bases outside the gene matches: 10. This CDR3 contains 17 residues. The CDR3 nucleotides are TGTGCCAGCAGTCGTGGTGGACTAGCGGGAGGTTTATACGAGCAGTACTTC. Translating gives CASSRGGLAGGLYEQYF.

The rearrangement uses TRBV10-3 and TRBJ2-5; 7 bases line up with TRBD2. CDR1 ENHRY and CDR2 SYGVKD come from the germline V gene. The CDR3 totals 14 residues. Trimming removed 2 bases from V and 5 bases from J; junction bases left unmatched: 5. The CDR3 loop is CAISEPGRGETQYF. The DNA of the CDR3 is TGTGCCATCAGTGAGCCGGGGCGGGGGGAGACCCAGTACTTC.

The V call is TRBV11-2, the J call TRBJ2-7; D possibly corresponds to TRBD1 (5 bases). The V end lost 0 bases, the J end lost 6 bases, and 12 bases lay between the germline ends. The CDR3 totals 14 residues. CDR1 is SGHAT, CDR2 FQNNGV, per germline. The CDR3 here is CASSLDSRVGEQYF. In DNA, the CDR3 is TGTGCCAGCAGCTTAGATAGCAGGGTGGGCGAGCAGTACTTC.

The gene calls are TRBV28 and TRBJ2-1; 9 bases are a match to TRBD1. Per the germline V gene, CDR1 is MDHEN and CDR2 is SYDVKM. The CDR3 extends over 15 amino acids. J was trimmed by 7 bases and V by 2 bases; bases with no gene match: 6. The CDR3 DNA sequence: TGTGCCAGCAGTTTAATGGGGACAGGGAAGAATGAGCAGTTCTTC. Protein product: CASSLMGTGKNEQFF.

V gene TRBV11-2 combines with J gene TRBJ2-1; D gene ambiguous. The germline V gene has CDR1 SGHAT and CDR2 FQNNGV. Trimming removed 4 bases from V and 8 bases from J, with 9 bases in between. This CDR3 has 12 residues. CDR3 protein: CASSYLGDEQFF. CDR3 DNA: TGTGCCAGCAGCTACCTAGGCGATGAGCAGTTCTTC.

This chain connects TRBV5-1 to TRBJ2-2; D might be TRBD1 (6 bases). CDR3 length: 15 amino acids. V was clipped by 5 bases and J by 0 bases, with 11 bases between them. CDR1 SGHRS and CDR2 YFSETQ come from the germline V gene. The CDR3 loop reads CASSRGTANTGELFF. The CDR3 DNA sequence: TGCGCCAGCAGTAGGGGGACGGCGAACACCGGGGAGCTGTTTTTT. Variable domain in full (rest from reference TRBV5-1 and TRBJ2-2): KAGVTQTPRYLIKTRGQQVTLSCSPISGHRSVSWYQQTPGQGLQFLFEYFSETQRNKGNFPGRFSGRQFSNSRSEMNVSTLELGDSALYLCASSRGTANTGELFFGEGSRLTVL.

The chain carries TRBV5-1 and TRBJ1-1; 9 bases fit TRBD1. With 3 bases clipped from V and 3 bases from J, the junction kept 9 bases outside the gene matches. Germline lookup yields CDR1 SGHRS and CDR2 YFSETQ. This CDR3 has 16 residues. CDR3 sequence (DNA): TGCGCCAGCAGCTACCAGACGACAGGGGGGGACACTGAAGCTTTCTTT. Protein product: CASSYQTTGGDTEAFF.

The chain joins TRBV21-1 to TRBJ2-3; TRBD1 is taken as the D call from the table, unchecked against the DNA. TRBV21-1 is a pseudogene segment. The CDR3 is 17 amino acids. CDR3 amino acids: CASSKVGTSTSTDTQYF. The CDR3 coding sequence is TGTGCCAGCAGCAAAGTGGGGACAAGCACTAGCACAGATACGCAGTATTTT.

The chain carries TRBV6-5 and TRBJ1-5; no clear D gene. V was pared by 6 bases and J by 11 bases, with 23 bases between. The CDR3 is 15 residues long. The germline V gene encodes CDR1 MNHEY and CDR2 SVGAGI. CDR3 nucleotide sequence: TGTGCCAGCAGATATTGGCAGGAGGGTGAGTTGGCCCAGCATTTT. Its protein is CASRYWQEGELAQHF.

The rearrangement uses TRBV3-1 (or the pseudogene TRBV3-2) and TRBJ1-4; D is unresolved. Germline V gene lookup returns CDR1 LGHDT and CDR2 YNNKEL (reference sequence). The V end lost 4 bases, the J end lost 15 bases, and 15 bases lay between the germline ends. The CDR3 sequence is 12 residues long. The CDR3 loop reads CASSPGTPPVFF. DNA of the CDR3: TGTGCCAGCAGCCCTGGAACCCCGCCGGTGTTTTTT.

In this sample, this clone turned up once. The genes are TRBV5-1 and TRBJ1-6, with 7 bases fitting TRBD1. The germline gives CDR1 SGHRS, CDR2 YFSETQ. The CDR3 totals 17 residues. The junction had 10 bases not matched to a gene; V was cut back by 0 bases and J by 7 bases. The CDR3 region has the DNA TGCGCCAGCAGCTTGGGCCCTTTGGACAGGCGGAATTCACCCCTCCACTTT. It translates to CASSLGPLDRRNSPLHF.

V is TRBV29-1 and J is TRBJ2-7, with 9 bases fitting TRBD1. V was clipped by 7 bases and J by 6 bases; unmatched bases: 4. This CDR3 comprises 11 residues. CDR1 SQVTM and CDR2 ANQGSEA come from the germline V gene. The CDR3 nucleotides are TGCAGCGGGGGACAGGGTGGCGAGCAGTACTTC. This gives the protein CSGGQGGEQYF.

This chain links TRBV7-2 with TRBJ1-2; TRBD1 might be the D (6 bases). Germline V gene data show CDR1 as SGHTA and CDR2 as FQGNSA. This CDR3 comprises 17 residues. With 0 bases removed from V and 2 bases from J, the gap between germline ends came to 16 bases. Here the CDR3 reads CASSLAFLVTGNYGYTF. The CDR3 bases are TGTGCCAGCAGCTTAGCATTTCTCGTTACAGGGAACTATGGCTACACCTTC. The variable domain in full, with the rest retrieved from reference TRBV7-2 and TRBJ1-2, is GAGVSQSPSNKVTEKGKDVELRCDPISGHTALYWYRQSLGQGLEFLIYFQGNSAPDKSGLPSDRFSAERTGGSVSTLTIQRTQQEDSAVYLCASSLAFLVTGNYGYTFGSGTRLTVV.

This clone was observed a single time. The rearrangement links TRBV4-3 to TRBJ2-3, with D unclear. Germline lookup yields CDR1 LGHNA and CDR2 YSLEER. The CDR3 is made up of 13 amino acids. V shed 0 bases and J shed 0 bases, with 1 base lying between them. The CDR3 loop is CASSQESTDTQYF. CDR3 coding DNA: TGCGCCAGCAGCCAAGAAAGCACAGATACGCAGTATTTT.

CDR3 DNA sequence: TGTGCCAGCAGCTTAGGGCAAACTCAGCCCCAGCATTTT. Protein: CASSLGQTQPQHF. V and J are TRBV7-9 and TRBJ1-5; D ambiguous. This CDR3 is 13 amino acids long. Trimming left V 1 base short and J 6 bases short, with 7 bases between. The germline gives CDR1 SEHNR, CDR2 FQNEAQ (reference sequence).

This chain links TRBV7-3 with TRBJ1-5, with D maybe TRBD1 (6 bases). Per the germline V gene, CDR1 is SGHTA and CDR2 is FQGTGA. With 5 bases removed from V and 7 bases from J, the gap between germline ends came to 21 bases. The length of the CDR3 is 16 residues. Here the CDR3 reads CASSHRQASIRQPQHF. CDR3 sequence (DNA): TGTGCCAGCAGCCATCGACAGGCTTCGATTCGCCAGCCCCAGCATTTT.

V usage is TRBV19 and J usage is TRBJ2-7; the D gene is possibly TRBD1 (5 bases). Germline CDR1 reads LNHDA; CDR2 reads SQIVND (reference sequence). This CDR3 has 15 residues. Trimming removed 5 bases at V and 0 bases at J, with 14 bases between. The CDR3 loop is CASSEQAKSSYEQYF. The CDR3 DNA reads TGTGCCAGTAGTGAACAGGCCAAAAGCTCCTACGAGCAGTACTTC.

V gene TRBV25-1 combines with J gene TRBJ2-7; maybe TRBD1 (5 bases). V lost 3 bases and J lost 2, with 11 bases in between. CDR1 is MGHDK, CDR2 SYGVNS, per germline. The CDR3 runs to 14 residues. CDR3 sequence: CASSELETAYEQYF. The CDR3 DNA follows: TGTGCCAGCAGTGAGCTCGAGACAGCCTACGAGCAGTACTTC.

The J gene is TRBJ2-7, the V gene TRBV24-1; D could derive from TRBD1 or TRBD2 (6 bases each). V was pared by 5 bases and J by 7 bases, with 14 bases between. The CDR3 consists of 13 residues. Germline V lookup: CDR1 KGHDR, CDR2 SFDVKD. The CDR3 loop reads CATSGGAWEEQYF. CDR3 bases: TGTGCCACCAGTGGGGGGGCCTGGGAGGAGCAGTACTTC.